The entry below describes one TCR beta chain. The sample is drawn from a study of blood T cell repertoires in COVID-19. The CDR3 runs to 14 residues. Trimming removed 1 base at V and 3 bases at J, with 10 bases between. Per the germline V gene, CDR1 is SGHVS and CDR2 is FQNEAQ. TCRdb keeps only in-frame clones here, not all; method: immunoSEQ multiplex PCR. The profile shows 35,000 to 50,000 clones, around 85% of them singletons. The source of this sequence is a human donor in a cohort sampled during active COVID-19. The sequencing sample was made of peripheral blood. The V gene is TRBV7-8, the J gene TRBJ2-7, with a possible D match to TRBD1 (5 bases). The CDR3 spells CASSLGAGIYEQYF. The CDR3 bases are TGTGCCAGCAGCTTAGGGGCAGGGATCTACGAGCAGTACTTC.